This T cell receptor (beta chain) was obtained from a study of cytomegalovirus exposure and HLA in healthy donors. Across the study: There were roughly 80 million unique TCRs (from HLA-typed donors) in an early data release. Study observations and caveats: TCR beta sequences numbering fewer than 20,000 were associated with HLA alleles at 0.05 false discovery rate in a later analysis. In a later analysis, a missense DCLRE1C variant was linked to TCR beta V- and J-gene trimming. The later analysis indicated that the majority of CMV-associated TCR beta chains appeared HLA-restricted.

PCR used 60 Vbeta primers and 13 Jbeta primers. Sequencing used immunoSEQ multiplex PCR; TCRdb keeps in-frame clones, though not all of them. The table lists around 150,000 clones, less than 85% of them singletons. Of note for this clone: What it binds is unknown.

This clonotype was obtained from a man aged 40-49 years in good health and CMV-seropositive. Input material: PBMCs.

The DNA for the CDR3 is TGTGCCAGCAGCTGGACTAGCGGGGGATACAATGAGCAGTTCTTC. It specifies CASSWTSGGYNEQFF. The genes are TRBV28 and TRBJ2-1; TRBD2 agrees at 13 bases. V lost 6 bases, J lost 4 bases, and 3 bases stayed unmatched. Germline assignment: CDR1 MDHEN and CDR2 SYDVKM. The CDR3 has 15 residues.